This record looks at one TCR beta chain sequence and its context. The antigen is not known. This sample is part of a study of tumor-infiltrating lymphocytes in primary liver carcinoma. Whole-study context: Roughly 3.5 to 8 million productive TCRbeta reads were obtained per sample, with similar numbers across tissue types.

A primer in the constant region served to generate TCR beta cDNA from approximately 460 ng of total RNA. Construction of TCR beta libraries relied on three successive nested multiplex PCR rounds employing slightly modified ARM-PCR. Using its own MiXCR run on the multiplex PCR reads, TCRdb lists one record per CDR3 protein. Counted here are 110,000 or so distinct CDR3 sequences, roughly 80% occurring once; the ten biggest clones make up approximately 18%. Scientists recovered RNA and DNA together from roughly 21-30 mg of unsorted bulk tissue. Findings of the study overall: Pairs of tumor regions overlapped more than tumor-adjacent and tumor-blood pairs did. Detection in all five tumor regions applied to only about 8-25% of top clones.

The source is a man between 40 and 49 years old with primary liver carcinoma and hepatitis B virus infection. The sequenced material came from liver tumor tissue from sampling region 3. Subset specified: tumor region T3, left-lateral pole.

In DNA, the CDR3 is TGTGCCAGCAGTGAATCTAGCTGGAGTTACAATGAGCAGTTCTTC. Protein: CASSESSWSYNEQFF. The chain joins TRBV6-1 to TRBJ2-1; TRBD2 might be the D (5 bases). Trimming left V 2 bases short and J 4 bases short, with 12 bases between. The CDR3 has 15 amino acids. The germline V gene encodes CDR1 MNHNS and CDR2 SASEGT.